The rows below give T cell receptor beta chains drawn from one sample of a study of post-analysis software for immune sequencing data. TCRdb itself ran the PCR reads through MiXCR, one entry per CDR3 protein. The table shows 450,000 to 650,000 distinct CDR3 sequences, with about 40% occurring only once. Input material: blood. These receptors all come from a girl aged 5-17 years with multiple sclerosis. CDR3s include the opening cysteine and the closing phenylalanine or tryptophan. The order of the fields is V gene, clone size, J gene, D gene, CDR3 DNA, CDR3 protein. D genes are given only for firm matches. Some rows mark clone size as missing; the rest say once, few, many or name a class of expanded clone.

V gene: TRBV15
clone size: few
J gene: TRBJ2-1
D gene: -
CDR3 DNA: TGTGCCACCAGCTTGCCGGGACCCATCGAGCAGTTCTTC
CDR3 protein: CATSLPGPIEQFF

V gene: TRBV12-3/TRBV12-4
clone size: few
J gene: TRBJ2-7
D gene: -
CDR3 DNA: TGTGCCAGCAGTTTAATGAGCTCCTACGAGCAGTACTTC
CDR3 protein: CASSLMSSYEQYF

V gene: TRBV12-3/TRBV12-4
clone size: -
J gene: TRBJ2-5
D gene: -
CDR3 DNA: TGTGCCAGCAGCCTTGGTCCTTTGGAGCAGTACTTC
CDR3 protein: CASSLGPLEQYF

V gene: TRBV7-8
clone size: -
J gene: TRBJ2-1
D gene: -
CDR3 DNA: TGTGCCAGCGGCCAAGGGGTCAACAATGAGCAGTTCTTC
CDR3 protein: CASGQGVNNEQFF

V gene: TRBV4-2
clone size: few
J gene: TRBJ2-6
D gene: -
CDR3 DNA: TGTGCCAGCAGCATGGACAGCCTAATCTCTGGGGCCAACGTCCTGACTTTC
CDR3 protein: CASSMDSLISGANVLTF

V gene: TRBV5-6
clone size: once
J gene: TRBJ1-1
D gene: -
CDR3 DNA: TGTGCCAGCGGCGCGGGCATGAACACTGAAGCTTTCTTT
CDR3 protein: CASGAGMNTEAFF

V gene: TRBV29-1
clone size: -
J gene: TRBJ2-1
D gene: -
CDR3 DNA: TGCAGCGTTGAGCCAGCCATCGCTTCCTACAATGAGCAGTTCTTC
CDR3 protein: CSVEPAIASYNEQFF

V gene: TRBV9
clone size: few
J gene: TRBJ2-1
D gene: TRBD1
CDR3 DNA: TGTGCCAGCAGCCCCGGACAGGGAGACTACAATGAGCAGTTCTTC
CDR3 protein: CASSPGQGDYNEQFF

V gene: TRBV10-3
clone size: -
J gene: TRBJ1-5
D gene: -
CDR3 DNA: TGTGCCATTGGGGGGAGGGTGGATCAGCCCCAGCATTTT
CDR3 protein: CAIGGRVDQPQHF

V gene: TRBV28
clone size: -
J gene: TRBJ1-1
D gene: -
CDR3 DNA: TGTGCCAGCACCCCACCAGGGTTTAACACTGAAGCTTTCTTT
CDR3 protein: CASTPPGFNTEAFF

V gene: TRBV29-1
clone size: -
J gene: TRBJ1-2
D gene: -
CDR3 DNA: TGCAGCGTTGAAGGTGGGGGCGGCTATGGCTACACCTTC
CDR3 protein: CSVEGGGGYGYTF

V gene: TRBV12-3/TRBV12-4
clone size: -
J gene: TRBJ1-6
D gene: -
CDR3 DNA: TGTGCCAGTTCAGGGAGCTCCTATAATTCACCCCTCCACTTT
CDR3 protein: CASSGSSYNSPLHF

V gene: TRBV6-4
clone size: few
J gene: TRBJ2-1
D gene: -
CDR3 DNA: TGTGCCAGCAGTGACTCGGCAGGGATGGCCAATGAGCAGTTCTTC
CDR3 protein: CASSDSAGMANEQFF

V gene: TRBV5-1
clone size: -
J gene: TRBJ2-3
D gene: TRBD1
CDR3 DNA: TGCGCCAGCAGCTTTGATATGGAACCGGGACAGCCCACAGATACGCAGTATTTT
CDR3 protein: CASSFDMEPGQPTDTQYF

V gene: TRBV20-1
clone size: -
J gene: TRBJ2-3
D gene: -
CDR3 DNA: TGCAGTGCTCCCGGTATCGGGGGGCAAACTGTGAATACGCAGTATTTT
CDR3 protein: CSAPGIGGQTVNTQYF